This section outlines one T cell receptor beta chain sequence together with its context. The entry originates in a study of technical replicates of blood from several donors. Only in-frame clones appear in the TCRdb table, and some are missing; sequencing was by immunoSEQ multiplex PCR. The sample holds approximately 87,000 clones, approximately 95% seen once. The CDR3 is 15 amino acids. Germline values: CDR1 SGHAT, CDR2 FQNNGV. Between the trimmed V and J ends, which lost 3 bases and 0 bases, there was a span of 8 bases. The receptor was derived from a human donor in good health. J is TRBJ1-4 and V is TRBV11-2; D unclear. The material sequenced was T cells isolated from PBMCs. For the CDR3, the DNA is TGTGCCAGCAGCTTGGCGGGGACAACTAATGAAAAACTGTTTTTT. It translates to CASSLAGTTNEKLFF.